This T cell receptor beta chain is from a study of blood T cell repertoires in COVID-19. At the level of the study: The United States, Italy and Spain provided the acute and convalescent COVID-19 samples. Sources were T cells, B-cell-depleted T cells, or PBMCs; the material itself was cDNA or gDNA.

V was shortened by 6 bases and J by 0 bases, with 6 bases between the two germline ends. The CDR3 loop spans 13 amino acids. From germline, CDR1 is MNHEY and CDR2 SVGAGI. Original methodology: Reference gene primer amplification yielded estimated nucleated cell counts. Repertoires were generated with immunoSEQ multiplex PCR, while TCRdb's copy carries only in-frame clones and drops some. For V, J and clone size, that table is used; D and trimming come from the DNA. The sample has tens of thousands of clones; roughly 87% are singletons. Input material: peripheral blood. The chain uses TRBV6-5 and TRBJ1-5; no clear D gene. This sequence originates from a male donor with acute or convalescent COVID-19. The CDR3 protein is CASRQNSNQPQHF. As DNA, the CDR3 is TGTGCCAGCAGGCAGAATAGCAATCAGCCCCAGCATTTT.